The sequence of this T cell receptor beta chain was determined in a study of T cells after somatic rescue of genetic block. The germline V gene encodes CDR1 GTSNPN and CDR2 SVGIG (reference sequence). Deletions cut 1 base from V and 4 bases from J, with 25 bases between. This CDR3 comprises 18 residues. This table comes from immunoSEQ multiplex PCR, and its TCRdb copy is limited to in-frame clones, with some not included. The sample lists 14,000 to 15,000 clones, under 75% seen once, with 11% to 15% in the top ten. This chain connects TRBV30 to TRBJ1-2, with a tentative D call TRBD1 (5 bases). The specimen sequenced was peripheral blood mononuclear cells (PBMCs). This sequence originates from a boy younger than 18. CDR3: CAWSERDPLLGPIYGYTF. The CDR3 bases are TGTGCCTGGAGTGAGCGGGACCCCCTGCTTGGTCCGATCTATGGCTACACCTTC.